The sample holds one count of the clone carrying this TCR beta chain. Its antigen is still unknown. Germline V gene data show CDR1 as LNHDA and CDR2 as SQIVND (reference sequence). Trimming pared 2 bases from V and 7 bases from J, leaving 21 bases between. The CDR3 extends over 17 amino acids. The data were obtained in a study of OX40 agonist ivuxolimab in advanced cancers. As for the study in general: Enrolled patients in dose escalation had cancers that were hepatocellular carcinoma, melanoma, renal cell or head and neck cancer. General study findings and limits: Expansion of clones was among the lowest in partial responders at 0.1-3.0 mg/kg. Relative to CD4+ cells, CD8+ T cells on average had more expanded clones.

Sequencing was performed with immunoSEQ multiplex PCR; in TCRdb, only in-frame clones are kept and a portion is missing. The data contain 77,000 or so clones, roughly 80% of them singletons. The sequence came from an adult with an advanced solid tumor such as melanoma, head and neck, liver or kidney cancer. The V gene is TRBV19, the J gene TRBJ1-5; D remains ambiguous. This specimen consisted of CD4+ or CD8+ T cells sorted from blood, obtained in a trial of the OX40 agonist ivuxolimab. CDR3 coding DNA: TGTGCCAGTAGTATACACTCCGCCCCAGGCGATCCGCAGCCCCAGCATTTT. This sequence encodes CASSIHSAPGDPQPQHF.